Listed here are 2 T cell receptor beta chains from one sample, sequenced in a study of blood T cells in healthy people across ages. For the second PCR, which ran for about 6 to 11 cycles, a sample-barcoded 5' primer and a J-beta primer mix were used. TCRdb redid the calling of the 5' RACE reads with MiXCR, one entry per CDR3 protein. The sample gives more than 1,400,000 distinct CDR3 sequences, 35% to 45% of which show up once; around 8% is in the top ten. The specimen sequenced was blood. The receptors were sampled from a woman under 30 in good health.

The DNA of the CDR3 is TGCGCCAGCACCCCGGGAGAAGGGGGGGACACTGAAGCTTTCTTT. Amino acids: CASTPGEGGDTEAFF. The chain is built from TRBV5-1 and TRBJ1-1, with D possibly TRBD1 on 6 matching bases. V lost 6 bases to trimming and J lost 3 bases, with 18 bases between them. The CDR3 has 15 residues. CDR1 SGHRS and CDR2 YFSETQ come from the germline V gene.

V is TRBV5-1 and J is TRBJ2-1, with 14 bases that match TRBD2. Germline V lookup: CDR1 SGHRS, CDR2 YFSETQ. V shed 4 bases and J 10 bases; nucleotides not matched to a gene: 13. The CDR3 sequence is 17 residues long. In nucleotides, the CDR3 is TGCGCCAGCAGCCCCGGGACTAGCGGGAGTATCTTCAAGGAGCAGTTCTTC. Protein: CASSPGTSGSIFKEQFF.